Included here is one TCR beta chain sequence, with context. The antigen remains unidentified. Total RNA extracted from each sample amounted to at least 6 micrograms. Germline V gene sequence: CDR1 MNHEY, CDR2 SVGEGT. Trimming shortened V by 3 bases and J by 5 bases, and 11 bases separated the two germline ends. The CDR3 consists of 13 residues. The authors ran a second PCR of roughly 6 to 11 cycles using a sample-barcoded 5' primer and a J-beta primer mix. TCRdb reprocessed the 5' RACE reads with MiXCR, giving one entry per CDR3 protein. The data hold approximately 2,000,000 distinct CDR3 sequences, with about 39% observed a single time. This record comes from a study of blood T cells in healthy people across ages. Broader study findings: Roughly linear age-related decline in beta diversity appeared, significant by age 40.

The specimen was blood. This TCR was recovered from a human donor in good health. This chain connects TRBV6-2 or TRBV6-3 to TRBJ2-7, with D maybe TRBD2 (5 bases). The DNA for the CDR3 is TGTGCCAGCAGTTATGGGAGATTCCACGAGCAGTACTTC. Translated: CASSYGRFHEQYF.